These 18 T cell receptor beta chains share one sample of origin, sequenced in a study of response to subunit inactivated influenza vaccine. TCRdb independently ran MiXCR on the RT-PCR reads; one entry per CDR3 protein. In the table there are about 540,000 distinct CDR3 sequences, roughly 25% of which are singletons. These data were also filed under a second study, of T cells expressing NK-cell markers. This second study notes: Making the TCR beta cDNA relied on 5'RACE template switching with UMIs.

The sample in question was CD4+ T cells sorted from PBMCs, obtained 12 days after vaccination. The source of these receptors is a man in his fifties or sixties who received an inactivated influenza vaccine.

This clonotype has more than one count but fewer than ten. The V gene is TRBV12-3 or TRBV12-4, the J gene TRBJ1-4; TRBD1 aligns across 10 bases. The CDR3 runs to 15 residues. The V and J ends lost 5 bases and 8 bases, in that order; junction bases with no gene match: 8. This CDR3 reads CASSIRQGAGEKLFF. In nucleotides, the CDR3 is TGTGCCAGCAGTATCCGACAGGGGGCAGGAGAAAAACTGTTTTTT.

This clonotype came up a few times. The rearrangement links TRBV5-1 to TRBJ1-1; D unresolved. This CDR3 is 13 amino acids long. Germline CDR1 reads SGHRS; CDR2 reads YFSETQ. Trimming cost V 0 bases and J 8 bases, with 11 bases left between them. CDR3 residues: CASSLEPTTEAFF. The DNA of the CDR3 is TGCGCCAGCAGCTTGGAGCCAACCACAGAAGCTTTCTTT. The full variable domain, with the rest looked up from reference TRBV5-1 and TRBJ1-1, is KAGVTQTPRYLIKTRGQQVTLSCSPISGHRSVSWYQQTPGQGLQFLFEYFSETQRNKGNFPGRFSGRQFSNSRSEMNVSTLELGDSALYLCASSLEPTTEAFFGQGTRLTVV.

In this sample, this clonotype turned up a few times. V gene TRBV6-8 combines with J gene TRBJ2-3; D possibly corresponds to TRBD2 (6 bases). The CDR3 extends over 17 amino acids. With 6 bases removed from V and 0 bases from J, the gap between germline ends came to 19 bases. Germline V gene data show CDR1 as MNHGY and CDR2 as SAAAGT. The CDR3 sequence is CASRAGLISASTDTQYF. CDR3 DNA: TGTGCCAGCAGAGCGGGCCTGATTTCAGCGAGCACAGATACGCAGTATTTT.

V and J are TRBV7-9 and TRBJ2-3; D is undetermined. The CDR3 runs to 15 residues. The V gene lost 1 base and the J gene lost 3 bases, with 11 bases spanning the gap. The germline V gene has CDR1 SEHNR and CDR2 FQNEAQ (reference sequence). In DNA form, the CDR3 reads TGTGCCAGCAGCTTAGTGGATACGAGGACAGATACGCAGTATTTT. Translation: CASSLVDTRTDTQYF.

The chain couples TRBV20-1 to TRBJ2-3, with D unclear. This CDR3 region has 16 residues. Germline V gene sequence: CDR1 DFQATT, CDR2 SNEGSKA (reference sequence). The V end was cut by 7 bases, the J end by 1 base, with 21 bases between. CDR3 residues: CSGPFLRASGTDTQYF. CDR3 nucleotide sequence: TGCAGTGGACCCTTCCTTAGGGCGAGCGGCACAGATACGCAGTATTTT.

The chain combines TRBV20-1 with TRBJ2-7, with 7 bases identical to TRBD2. V dropped 0 bases and J dropped 3; count of bases not matched to a gene: 11. Germline loops: CDR1 DFQATT, CDR2 SNEGSKA (reference sequence). This CDR3 has 16 amino acids. The CDR3 reads CSARDRLGGRGYEQYF. Here the CDR3 DNA reads TGCAGTGCTAGAGATCGGTTGGGCGGGAGAGGCTACGAGCAGTACTTC.

The chain uses TRBV9 and TRBJ1-1; TRBD1 matches at 10 bases. Germline trimming cut 5 bases from V and 5 bases from J; bases unmatched to any gene: 6. This CDR3 comprises 14 residues. The V gene's germline CDR1 is SGDLS and CDR2 YYNGEE. CDR3 DNA sequence: TGTGCCAGCAGTAGACAGGGGGCTGGGACTGAAGCTTTCTTT. Protein sequence: CASSRQGAGTEAFF.

The rearrangement joins TRBV28 to TRBJ1-1, with 8 bases lining up with TRBD1. V was pared by 6 bases and J by 9 bases, with 12 bases of the junction left unmatched. In germline, CDR1 is MDHEN, CDR2 SYDVKM. The CDR3 loop spans 14 amino acids. The DNA of the CDR3 is TGTGCCAGCAGCGGACAGGGACACCTGATTCAAGCTTTCTTT. Residues: CASSGQGHLIQAFF.

This clonotype turned up a few times. The chain uses TRBV12-3 or TRBV12-4 and TRBJ2-1, with 10 bases matching TRBD1. The CDR3 is made up of 14 amino acids. V lost 2 bases, J lost 10 bases, and 5 bases stayed unmatched. CDR3 nucleotides: TGTGCCAGCAGTTTAACCGGGACAGGGGCCGAGCAGTTCTTC. Translating gives CASSLTGTGAEQFF.

This CDR3 reads CASSVPTASSYNEQFF. CDR3 in DNA: TGTGCCAGCAGCGTCCCGACTGCCAGCTCCTACAATGAGCAGTTCTTC. The chain combines TRBV11-2 with TRBJ2-1; D is unresolved. This CDR3 is 16 amino acids long. The germline gives CDR1 SGHAT, CDR2 FQNNGV. Deletions cut 5 bases from V and 0 bases from J, with 14 bases between.

This clonotype was detected only a few times. The V gene is TRBV6-2 or TRBV6-3, the J gene TRBJ2-1, with D perhaps matching TRBD1 or TRBD2 (6 bases each). Trimming removed 4 bases from V and 15 bases from J, with 28 bases in between. Germline-derived CDR1 and CDR2 are MNHEY and SVGEGT. The CDR3 has 16 residues. CDR3 residues: CASSSTAGDVVTRGFF. CDR3 bases: TGTGCCAGCAGTTCAACAGCGGGTGACGTCGTAACCAGGGGGTTCTTC.

The rearrangement links TRBV10-2 to TRBJ2-7; no clear D. CDR1 and CDR2 from the germline V gene are WSHSY and SAAADI. V lost 3 bases to trimming and J lost 6 bases, with 18 bases between them. The CDR3 is 15 residues long. The CDR3 nucleotides are TGCGCCAGCAGTGACGTCCCCATTATGGGCTCCGAGCAGTACTTC. Its protein is CASSDVPIMGSEQYF.

This clonotype was counted between two and nine times. CDR3 loop: CASRPNRQSTAEAFF. The CDR3 nucleotides are TGTGCCAGCAGGCCGAACCGACAGAGTACGGCTGAAGCTTTCTTT. V and J are TRBV12-3 or TRBV12-4 and TRBJ1-1, with D perhaps TRBD1 (5 bases). The CDR3 sequence is 15 residues long. V was pared by 6 bases and J by 6 bases, with 20 bases between.

This clonotype has a handful of counts. The chain is built from TRBV4-3 and TRBJ2-1, with 10 bases matching TRBD1. After removal of 0 bases from V and 9 bases from J, the junction contained 8 bases not matched to a gene. CDR3 length: 16 residues. Germline values: CDR1 LGHNA, CDR2 YSLEER. CDR3 sequence: CASSQDFATGGFEQFF. The CDR3 nucleotides read TGCGCCAGCAGCCAAGATTTCGCGACAGGGGGCTTTGAGCAGTTCTTC.

V and J are TRBV7-3 and TRBJ2-1; D not resolved. The CDR3 runs to 15 residues. V was cut by 1 base and J by 6 bases, with 13 bases left in between. Germline V gene lookup returns CDR1 SGHTA and CDR2 FQGTGA. This CDR3 is CASSLSGPSPNEQFF. The CDR3 DNA reads TGTGCCAGCAGCTTAAGCGGCCCGTCCCCCAATGAGCAGTTCTTC.

V is TRBV20-1 and J is TRBJ2-3; 7 nucleotides agree with TRBD2. Germline V lookup: CDR1 DFQATT, CDR2 SNEGSKA (reference sequence). This CDR3 region has 16 residues. Trimming took 2 bases from V and 7 from J; bases not matched to a gene: 15. The CDR3 region is CSARNLGEGAQYTQYF. CDR3 coding DNA: TGCAGTGCTAGAAACCTGGGGGAGGGTGCGCAATATACGCAGTATTTT.

This rearrangement joins TRBV11-2 to TRBJ2-7; 12 nucleotides align to TRBD2. J gave up 3 bases and V 5 bases, and 17 bases lay outside the gene matches. Looked up from germline, CDR1 is SGHAT and CDR2 is FQNNGV. This CDR3 is 19 amino acids long. The CDR3 reads CASSGILAGGISIGYEQYF. The CDR3 coding sequence is TGTGCCAGCAGCGGAATACTAGCGGGAGGTATCTCTATCGGCTACGAGCAGTACTTC.

The gene calls are TRBV28 and TRBJ2-7; no reliable D call. Germline V gene lookup returns CDR1 MDHEN and CDR2 SYDVKM. The CDR3 sequence is 15 residues long. Trimming left V 5 bases short and J 2 bases short, with 16 bases between. The CDR3 nucleotides read TGTGCCAGCAGTAGCCCCAGAGGCATCGCCTACGAGCAGTACTTC. Its translation: CASSSPRGIAYEQYF.